The sequence of this T cell receptor (beta chain) was determined in a study of shared clonotypes between healthy human individuals. Overall study context: A couple of female and three male donors aged 18 to 49 were enrolled.

Broader study findings: Among donors, sharing of clonotypes was expected to be affected by sequencing depth.

J gave up 6 bases and V 6 bases, and 10 bases lay outside the gene matches. CDR1 is SNHLY, CDR2 FYNNEI, per germline. This CDR3 comprises 15 residues. Some 30,000 T cell genomes, or 250 to 300 ng DNA, went into replicate PCRs of unsorted PBMC. Original data processing: Junction-only sequences without quality scores were provided by ImmunoSEQ, so filtering was different. Repertoires were generated with immunoSEQ multiplex PCR, while TCRdb's copy carries only in-frame clones and drops some. V and J calls plus clone size are reproduced from that table; the DNA served to infer D and trimming. This sample has roughly 450,000 clones; about four fifths occur once, and the top ten carry 10% to 15%. This clone was seen repeatedly, ten times or more. Its antigen is currently unknown.

V gene TRBV2 combines with J gene TRBJ1-2; 10 bases are shared with TRBD1. The sample comprised PBMCs. This receptor was taken from a woman aged 40 to 49 in good health. Some clones in this sample may be carry-over from other donors' samples. CDR3 nucleotide sequence: TGTGCCAGCAGGCGGGACAGGGGCTCAGCTGATGGCTACACCTTC. It is translated as CASRRDRGSADGYTF.